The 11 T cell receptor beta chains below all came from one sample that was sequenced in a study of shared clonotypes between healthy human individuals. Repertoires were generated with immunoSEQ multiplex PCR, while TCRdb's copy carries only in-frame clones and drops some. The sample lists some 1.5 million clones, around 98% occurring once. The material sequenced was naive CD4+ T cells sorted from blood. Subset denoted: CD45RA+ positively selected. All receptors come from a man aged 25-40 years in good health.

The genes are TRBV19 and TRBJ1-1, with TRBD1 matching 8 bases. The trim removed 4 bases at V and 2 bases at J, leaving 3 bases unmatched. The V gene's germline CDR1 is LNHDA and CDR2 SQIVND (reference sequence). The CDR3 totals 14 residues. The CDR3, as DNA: TGTGCCAGTAGTACGGACAGGGCCAACACTGAAGCTTTCTTT. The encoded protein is CASSTDRANTEAFF. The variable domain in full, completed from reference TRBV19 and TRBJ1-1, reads DGGITQSPKYLFRKEGQNVTLSCEQNLNHDAMYWYRQDPGQGLRLIYYSQIVNDFQKGDIAEGYSVSREKKESFPLTVTSAQKNPTAFYLCASSTDRANTEAFFGQGTRLTVV.

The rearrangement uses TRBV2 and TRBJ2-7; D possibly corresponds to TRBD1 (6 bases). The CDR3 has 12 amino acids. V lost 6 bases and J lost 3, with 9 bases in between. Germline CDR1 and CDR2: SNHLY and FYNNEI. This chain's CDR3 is CASRPDSYEQYF. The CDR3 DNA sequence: TGTGCCAGCAGACCGGACAGCTACGAGCAGTACTTC. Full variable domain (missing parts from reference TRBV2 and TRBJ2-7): EPEVTQTPSHQVTQMGQEVILRCVPISNHLYFYWYRQILGQKVEFLVSFYNNEISEKSEIFDDQFSVERPDGSNFTLKIRSTKLEDSAMYFCASRPDSYEQYFGPGTRLTVT.

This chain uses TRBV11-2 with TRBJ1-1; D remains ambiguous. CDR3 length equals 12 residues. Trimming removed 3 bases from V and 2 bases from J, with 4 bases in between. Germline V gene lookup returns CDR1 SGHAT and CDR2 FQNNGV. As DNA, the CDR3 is TGTGCCAGCAGCTTTCATAACACTGAAGCTTTCTTT. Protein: CASSFHNTEAFF.

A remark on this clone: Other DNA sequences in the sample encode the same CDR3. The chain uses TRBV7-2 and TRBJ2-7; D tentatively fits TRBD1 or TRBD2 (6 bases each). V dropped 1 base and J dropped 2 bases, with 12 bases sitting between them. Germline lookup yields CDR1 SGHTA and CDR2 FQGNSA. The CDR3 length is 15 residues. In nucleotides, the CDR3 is TGTGCCAGCAGCTTAGTAGGGGGAGGAGCCTACGAGCAGTACTTC. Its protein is CASSLVGGGAYEQYF.

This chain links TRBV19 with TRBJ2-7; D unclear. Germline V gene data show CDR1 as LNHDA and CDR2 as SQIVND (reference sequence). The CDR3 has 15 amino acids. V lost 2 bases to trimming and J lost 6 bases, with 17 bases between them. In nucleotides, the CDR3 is TGTGCCAGTAGTATAAGAACCGACCTAGGAGCCGAGCAGTACTTC. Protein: CASSIRTDLGAEQYF. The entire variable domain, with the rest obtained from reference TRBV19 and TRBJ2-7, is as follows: DGGITQSPKYLFRKEGQNVTLSCEQNLNHDAMYWYRQDPGQGLRLIYYSQIVNDFQKGDIAEGYSVSREKKESFPLTVTSAQKNPTAFYLCASSIRTDLGAEQYFGPGTRLTVT.

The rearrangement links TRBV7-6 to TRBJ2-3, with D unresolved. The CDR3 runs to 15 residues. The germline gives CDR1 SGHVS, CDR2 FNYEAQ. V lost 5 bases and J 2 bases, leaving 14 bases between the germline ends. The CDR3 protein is CASSPQGALTDTQYF. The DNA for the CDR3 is TGTGCCAGCAGCCCGCAAGGAGCTCTCACAGATACGCAGTATTTT.

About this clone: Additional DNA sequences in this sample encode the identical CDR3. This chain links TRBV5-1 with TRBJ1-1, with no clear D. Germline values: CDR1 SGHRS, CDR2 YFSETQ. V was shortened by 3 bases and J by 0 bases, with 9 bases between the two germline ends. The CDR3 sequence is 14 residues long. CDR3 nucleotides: TGCGCCAGCAGCTCGGACGGTTTGAACACTGAAGCTTTCTTT. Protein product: CASSSDGLNTEAFF.

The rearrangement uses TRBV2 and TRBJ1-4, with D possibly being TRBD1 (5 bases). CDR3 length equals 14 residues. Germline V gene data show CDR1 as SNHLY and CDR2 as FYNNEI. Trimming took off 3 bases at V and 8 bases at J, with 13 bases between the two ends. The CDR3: CASSDGRGDEKLFF. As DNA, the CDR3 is TGTGCCAGCAGTGACGGAAGGGGAGACGAAAAACTGTTTTTT.

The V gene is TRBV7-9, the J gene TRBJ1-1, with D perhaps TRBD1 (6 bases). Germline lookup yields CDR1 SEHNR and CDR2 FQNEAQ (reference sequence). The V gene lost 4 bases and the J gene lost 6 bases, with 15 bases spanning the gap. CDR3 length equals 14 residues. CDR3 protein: CASSSLGGASEAFF. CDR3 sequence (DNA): TGTGCCAGCAGCTCCTTAGGGGGGGCTTCTGAAGCTTTCTTT.

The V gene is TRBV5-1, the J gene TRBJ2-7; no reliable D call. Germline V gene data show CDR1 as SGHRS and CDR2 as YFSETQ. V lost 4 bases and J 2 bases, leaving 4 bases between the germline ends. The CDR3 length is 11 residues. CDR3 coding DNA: TGCGCCAGCAGCACAGCCTACGAGCAGTACTTC. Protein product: CASSTAYEQYF.

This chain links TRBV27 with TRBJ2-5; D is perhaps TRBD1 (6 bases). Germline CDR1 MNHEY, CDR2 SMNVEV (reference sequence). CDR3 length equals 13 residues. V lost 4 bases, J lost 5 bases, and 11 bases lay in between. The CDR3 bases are TGTGCCAGCAGTTCAACAGGGATCGAGACCCAGTACTTC. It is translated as CASSSTGIETQYF.